One sample yielded the 24 T cell receptor beta chains listed below, sequenced in a study of blood T cell repertoires in COVID-19. Only in-frame clones appear in the TCRdb table, and some are missing; sequencing was by immunoSEQ multiplex PCR. The sample gives approximately 190,000 clones, 86% of which show up once; 20% to 25% is in the top ten. Sequenced: PBMCs or T cells enriched from blood (not recorded which). The receptors were gathered from a woman aged 40 to 50 in a cohort exposed to, infected with or recovered from COVID-19 (not recorded which).

The count of this clone is one. The chain carries TRBV4-1 and TRBJ2-7; tentatively, D is TRBD2 (6 bases). This CDR3 is 16 amino acids long. V was clipped by 1 base and J by 0 bases, with 13 bases between them. The germline CDR1 and CDR2 sequences are MGHRA and YSYEKL. The DNA of the CDR3 is TGCGCCAGCAGCCAAGTGATAGCGGTAAGCTCCTACGAGCAGTACTTC. This encodes CASSQVIAVSSYEQYF.

V usage is TRBV11-2 and J usage is TRBJ2-6; TRBD1 might be the D (5 bases). The CDR3 is 15 amino acids. The V gene lost 7 bases and the J gene lost 0 bases, with 10 bases spanning the gap. Germline V CDR1 and CDR2: SGHAT, FQNNGV. The CDR3 DNA reads TGTGCCAGCACCCTGACAGCCTCTGGGGCCAACGTCCTGACTTTC. This gives the protein CASTLTASGANVLTF. The full variable domain, completed using reference TRBV11-2 and TRBJ2-6, is EAGVAQSPRYKIIEKRQSVAFWCNPISGHATLYWYQQILGQGPKLLIQFQNNGVVDDSQLPKDRFSAERLKGVDSTLKIQPAKLEDSAVYLCASTLTASGANVLTFGAGSRLTVL.

This chain uses TRBV15 with TRBJ1-2, with D perhaps matching TRBD1 (6 bases). Germline-derived CDR1 and CDR2 are LNHNV and YYDKDF (reference sequence). The CDR3 has 14 residues. V was clipped by 5 bases and J by 6 bases, with 16 bases between them. CDR3 in DNA: TGTGCCACCAGCTCTCGACAGGTTTTCAATGGCTACACCTTC. Amino acids: CATSSRQVFNGYTF.

The chain has TRBV20-1 and TRBJ2-7; maybe TRBD2 (5 bases). The CDR3 has 10 residues. V was pared by 6 bases and J by 5 bases, with 8 bases between. CDR1 and CDR2 (germline): DFQATT, SNEGSKA (reference sequence). This CDR3 is CSAGLDEQYF. The CDR3 DNA follows: TGCAGTGCAGGACTCGACGAGCAGTACTTC.

The chain recombines TRBV5-1 with TRBJ2-3; 10 bases line up with TRBD1. Germline V gene sequence: CDR1 SGHRS, CDR2 YFSETQ. The CDR3 is made up of 16 amino acids. With V trimmed by 1 base and J by 6 bases, 8 bases remained unmatched. The CDR3 bases are TGCGCCAGCAGCTTGAAGGGACAGGGGCGCGGGGATACGCAGTATTTT. Translating it yields CASSLKGQGRGDTQYF.

This chain uses TRBV7-2 with TRBJ2-2, with 10 bases lining up with TRBD2. Germline V CDR1 and CDR2: SGHTA, FQGNSA. The J segment lost 5 bases and the V segment lost 5 bases, leaving 2 bases of the junction unmatched. The CDR3 totals 14 residues. The CDR3 reads CASSRGLATGELFF. The CDR3 DNA follows: TGTGCCAGCAGCCGGGGACTAGCGACCGGGGAGCTGTTTTTT.

The chain combines TRBV7-9 with TRBJ2-2; maybe TRBD1 (6 bases). The germline V gene encodes CDR1 SEHNR and CDR2 FQNEAQ (reference sequence). The V end lost 6 bases, the J end lost 2 bases, and 19 bases lay between the germline ends. There are 17 residues in the CDR3. This CDR3 reads CASSSDRSSLNTGELFF. CDR3 coding DNA: TGTGCCAGCAGTTCCGACAGGAGTTCCCTAAACACCGGGGAGCTGTTTTTT. The full variable domain, in which reference TRBV7-9 and TRBJ2-2 provide the parts outside the CDR3, is DTGVSQNPRHKITKRGQNVTFRCDPISEHNRLYWYRQTLGQGPEFLTYFQNEAQLEKSRLLSDRFSAERPKGSFSTLEIQRTEQGDSAMYLCASSSDRSSLNTGELFFGEGSRLTVL.

V is TRBV6-2 or TRBV6-3 and J is TRBJ1-2; no reliable D call. The CDR3 length is 14 residues. Germline CDR1 MNHEY, CDR2 SVGEGT. Between the trimmed V and J ends, which lost 6 bases and 4 bases, there was a span of 15 bases. DNA of the CDR3: TGTGCCAGCAGCCCCGGGAAAAGTGTCTATGGCTACACCTTC. Protein sequence: CASSPGKSVYGYTF.

The chain joins TRBV28 to TRBJ2-5, with 12 bases lining up with TRBD2. The CDR3 has 17 amino acids. Germline CDR1 MDHEN, CDR2 SYDVKM. J lost 3 bases, V lost 6 bases, and 11 bases had no gene match. This CDR3 reads CASSPTSGGPEEETQYF. In nucleotides, the CDR3 is TGTGCCAGCAGCCCGACTAGCGGGGGACCCGAGGAAGAGACCCAGTACTTC.

The chain links TRBV11-3 to TRBJ1-2; no clear D. There are 13 residues in the CDR3. V lost 2 bases, J lost 3 bases, and 7 bases lay in between. CDR1 SGHNT and CDR2 YENEEA come from the germline V gene. The CDR3 DNA reads as TGTGCCAGCAGCTTATCGAGCGACTATGGCTACACCTTC. Translated, it gives CASSLSSDYGYTF.

The chain uses TRBV27 and TRBJ1-5, with D possibly TRBD1 on 5 matching bases. Germline V gives CDR1 MNHEY, CDR2 SMNVEV (reference sequence). V gave up 11 bases and J gave up 3 bases, with 14 bases separating them. The CDR3 loop spans 13 amino acids. This CDR3 is CAAGGDFNQPQHF. The CDR3 bases are TGTGCCGCTGGGGGGGATTTCAATCAGCCCCAGCATTTT.

The chain uses TRBV27 and TRBJ1-6; 8 nucleotides align to TRBD1. This CDR3 contains 13 residues. Losses at the gene ends were 4 bases for V and 11 bases for J; bases not matched to a gene: 4. CDR1 is MNHEY and CDR2 is SMNVEV in the germline V gene (reference sequence). This CDR3 is CASSYGQGTPLHF. The CDR3 nucleotides read TGTGCCAGCAGTTACGGACAGGGAACACCCCTCCACTTT.

This chain uses TRBV6-5 with TRBJ1-4, with D unclear. This CDR3 has 15 residues. Germline V gene lookup returns CDR1 MNHEY and CDR2 SVGAGI. V shed 0 bases and J shed 2 bases, with 7 bases lying between them. CDR3 protein: CASSYSTVTNEKLFF. As DNA, the CDR3 is TGTGCCAGCAGTTACTCAACGGTGACTAATGAAAAACTGTTTTTT.

The chain employs TRBV6-5 and TRBJ2-2; 12 nucleotides match TRBD1. V lost 6 bases and J lost 6; bases outside the gene matches: 5. CDR1 and CDR2 from the germline V gene are MNHEY and SVGAGI. The CDR3 is made up of 15 amino acids. CDR3: CASRAGQGAAGELFF. The CDR3 bases are TGTGCCAGCAGAGCGGGACAGGGGGCTGCCGGGGAGCTGTTTTTT.

This chain joins TRBV7-2 and TRBJ2-7; weak D call: TRBD1 (6 bases). Trimming stripped 5 bases from V and 2 bases from J, with 13 bases between. The length of the CDR3 is 14 residues. The V gene's germline CDR1 is SGHTA and CDR2 FQGNSA. CDR3 sequence (DNA): TGTGCCAGCAGCAATAACAGGGCGGCCTACGAGCAGTACTTC. It translates to CASSNNRAAYEQYF.

The count of this clone is one. This sequence joins TRBV6-1 and TRBJ2-4; 7 nucleotides line up with TRBD2. The CDR3 sequence is 14 residues long. Germline V gene lookup returns CDR1 MNHNS and CDR2 SASEGT. With V trimmed by 1 base and J by 8 bases, 5 bases remained unmatched. This chain's CDR3 is CASSEGLARDIQYF. The CDR3, as DNA: TGTGCCAGCAGTGAAGGACTAGCTAGGGACATTCAGTACTTC.

This chain links TRBV10-2 with TRBJ2-3, with 11 bases identical to TRBD2. Per the germline V gene, CDR1 is WSHSY and CDR2 is SAAADI. The ends lost 8 bases at V and 8 bases at J; junction bases unmatched: 12. The CDR3 runs 15 residues. The CDR3 loop is CASHPTSGKVVTQYF. The CDR3 DNA is TGCGCCAGCCATCCGACTAGCGGGAAGGTGGTTACGCAGTATTTT.

The chain combines TRBV9 with TRBJ1-5; 8 bases map to TRBD1. Trimming at V came to 1 base and at J to 6 bases, leaving 12 bases not matched to a gene. The length of the CDR3 is 17 residues. Germline V gene sequence: CDR1 SGDLS, CDR2 YYNGEE. CDR3 sequence (DNA): TGTGCCAGCAGCGTAAGGACAGGGTCCGCGTACGGTCAGCCCCAGCATTTT. The encoded protein is CASSVRTGSAYGQPQHF.

The J gene is TRBJ1-1, the V gene TRBV30; D is unresolved. Germline CDR1 GTSNPN, CDR2 SVGIG (reference sequence). This CDR3 contains 13 residues. V lost 6 bases, J lost 4 bases, and 15 bases lay in between. In nucleotides, the CDR3 is TGTGCCTGCCGCGAGAGCGGGTTCACTGAAGCTTTCTTT. It is translated as CACRESGFTEAFF.

The chain carries TRBV4-1 and TRBJ2-2; the D is unclear. Trimming removed 3 bases from V and 0 bases from J, with 14 bases in between. This CDR3 region has 17 residues. CDR1 MGHRA and CDR2 YSYEKL come from the germline V gene. The CDR3 DNA follows: TGCGCCAGCAGCCACGTCCGGAGTCGCGCGAACACCGGGGAGCTGTTTTTT. It codes for CASSHVRSRANTGELFF.

Sample share makes this clone medium-sized. The rearrangement links TRBV4-1 to TRBJ1-4; D gene unclear. V was pared by 0 bases and J by 8 bases, with 13 bases between. CDR3 length: 15 residues. CDR1 is MGHRA, CDR2 YSYEKL, per germline. The chain's CDR3 is CASSQEITVGEKLFF. The CDR3, as DNA: TGCGCCAGCAGCCAAGAAATCACAGTAGGCGAAAAACTGTTTTTT.

This clone occurred once. This sequence joins TRBV28 and TRBJ1-5; perhaps TRBD1 as D (5 bases). Germline V gives CDR1 MDHEN, CDR2 SYDVKM. V lost 3 bases to trimming and J lost 4 bases, with 10 bases between them. The length of the CDR3 is 14 residues. CDR3 protein: CASSLRSGNQPQHF. The DNA of the CDR3 is TGTGCCAGCAGTTTGAGGTCAGGGAATCAGCCCCAGCATTTT.

This chain links TRBV7-7 with TRBJ2-2; 7 nucleotides align to TRBD2. The CDR3 consists of 17 residues. The V gene end was trimmed by 1 base and the J gene end by 3 bases; junction bases not matched to a gene: 8. The germline gives CDR1 SSHAT, CDR2 FNYEAQ (reference sequence). CDR3 bases: TGTGCCAGCAGCTTAGACCAGCGGGGAGGGGACACCGGGGAGCTGTTTTTT. The encoded protein is CASSLDQRGGDTGELFF.

This clone was recorded a few times. The V call is TRBV7-2, the J call TRBJ2-5, with TRBD2 identical over 9 bases. The J segment lost 5 bases and the V segment lost 1 base, leaving 8 bases of the junction unmatched. The germline V gene has CDR1 SGHTA and CDR2 FQGNSA. The CDR3 has 16 amino acids. In DNA form, the CDR3 reads TGTGCCAGCAGCTTAGGGTCTAGCGGGACCCACGAGACCCAGTACTTC. Protein sequence: CASSLGSSGTHETQYF.